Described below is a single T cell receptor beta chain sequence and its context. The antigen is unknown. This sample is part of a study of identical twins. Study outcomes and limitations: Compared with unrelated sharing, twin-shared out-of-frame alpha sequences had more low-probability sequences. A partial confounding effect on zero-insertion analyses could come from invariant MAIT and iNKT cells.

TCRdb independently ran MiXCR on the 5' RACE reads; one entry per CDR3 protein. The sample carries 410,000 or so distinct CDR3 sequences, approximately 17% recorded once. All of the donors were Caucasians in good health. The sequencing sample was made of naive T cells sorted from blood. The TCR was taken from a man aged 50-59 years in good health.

The CDR3 nucleotides read TGTGCCAGCAGCCCCCTGACAGGGAGGAATGTTGAAGCTTTCTTT. Protein sequence: CASSPLTGRNVEAFF. The rearrangement uses TRBV12-3 or TRBV12-4 and TRBJ1-1, with 7 nucleotides matching TRBD1. With V trimmed by 6 bases and J by 7 bases, 14 bases remained unmatched. The CDR3 runs to 15 residues.